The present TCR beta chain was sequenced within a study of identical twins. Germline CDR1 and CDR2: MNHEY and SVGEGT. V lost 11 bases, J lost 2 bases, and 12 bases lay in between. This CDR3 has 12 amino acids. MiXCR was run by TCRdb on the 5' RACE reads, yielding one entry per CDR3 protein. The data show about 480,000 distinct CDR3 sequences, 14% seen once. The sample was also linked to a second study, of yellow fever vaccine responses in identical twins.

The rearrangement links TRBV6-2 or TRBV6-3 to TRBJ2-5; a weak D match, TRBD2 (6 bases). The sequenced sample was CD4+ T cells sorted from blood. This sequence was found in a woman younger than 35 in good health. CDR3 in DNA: TGTGCCGGGGGGACGGATCAAGAGACCCAGTACTTC. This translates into CAGGTDQETQYF.